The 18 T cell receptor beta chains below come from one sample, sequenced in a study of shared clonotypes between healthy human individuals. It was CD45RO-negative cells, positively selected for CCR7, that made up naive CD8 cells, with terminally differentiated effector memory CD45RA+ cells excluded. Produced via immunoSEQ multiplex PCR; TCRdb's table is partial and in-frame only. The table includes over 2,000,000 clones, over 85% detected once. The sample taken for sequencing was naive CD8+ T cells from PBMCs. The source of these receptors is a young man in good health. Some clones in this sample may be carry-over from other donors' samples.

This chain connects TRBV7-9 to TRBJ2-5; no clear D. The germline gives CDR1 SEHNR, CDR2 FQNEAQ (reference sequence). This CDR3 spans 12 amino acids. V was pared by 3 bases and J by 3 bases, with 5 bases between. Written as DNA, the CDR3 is TGTGCCAGCAGCTTTTCCGAAGAGACCCAGTACTTC. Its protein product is CASSFSEETQYF.

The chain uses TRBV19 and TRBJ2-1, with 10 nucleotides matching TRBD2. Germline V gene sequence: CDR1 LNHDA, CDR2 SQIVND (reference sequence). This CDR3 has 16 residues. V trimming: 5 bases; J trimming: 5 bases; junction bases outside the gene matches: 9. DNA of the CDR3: TGTGCCAGTAGTTATGAGCGGGAGGGGATCGACAATGAGCAGTTCTTC. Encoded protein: CASSYEREGIDNEQFF.

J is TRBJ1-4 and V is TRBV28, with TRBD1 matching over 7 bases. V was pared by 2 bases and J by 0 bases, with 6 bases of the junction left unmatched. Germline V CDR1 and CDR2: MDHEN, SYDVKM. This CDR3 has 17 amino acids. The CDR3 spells CASSLPGTAATNEKLFF. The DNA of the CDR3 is TGTGCCAGCAGTTTACCTGGGACAGCCGCAACTAATGAAAAACTGTTTTTT.

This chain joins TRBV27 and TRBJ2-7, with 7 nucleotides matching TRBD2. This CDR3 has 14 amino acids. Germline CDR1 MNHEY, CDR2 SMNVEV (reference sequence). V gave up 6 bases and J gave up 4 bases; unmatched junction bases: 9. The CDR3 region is CASRPLLAIYEQYF. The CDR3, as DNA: TGTGCCAGCAGGCCACTACTAGCGATTTACGAGCAGTACTTC.

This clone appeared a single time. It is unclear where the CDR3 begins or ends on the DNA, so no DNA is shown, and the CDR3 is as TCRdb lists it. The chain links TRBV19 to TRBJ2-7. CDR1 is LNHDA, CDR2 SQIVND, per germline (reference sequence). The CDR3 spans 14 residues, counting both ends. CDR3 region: CASSIFGAGYEQYF.

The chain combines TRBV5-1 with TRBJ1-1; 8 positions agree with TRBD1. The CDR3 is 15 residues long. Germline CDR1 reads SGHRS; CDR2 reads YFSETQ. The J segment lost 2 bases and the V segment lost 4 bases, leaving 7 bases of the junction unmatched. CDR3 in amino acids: CASSPGTGINTEAFF. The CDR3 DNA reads TGCGCCAGCAGCCCGGGGACAGGCATTAACACTGAAGCTTTCTTT. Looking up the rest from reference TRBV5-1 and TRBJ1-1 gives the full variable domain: KAGVTQTPRYLIKTRGQQVTLSCSPISGHRSVSWYQQTPGQGLQFLFEYFSETQRNKGNFPGRFSGRQFSNSRSEMNVSTLELGDSALYLCASSPGTGINTEAFFGQGTRLTVV.

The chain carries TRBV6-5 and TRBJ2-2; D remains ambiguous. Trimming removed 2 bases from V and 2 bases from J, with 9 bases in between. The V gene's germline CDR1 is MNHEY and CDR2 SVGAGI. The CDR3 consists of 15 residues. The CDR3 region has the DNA TGTGCCAGCAGTTACGGCCTCGAAAACACCGGGGAGCTGTTTTTT. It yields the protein CASSYGLENTGELFF.

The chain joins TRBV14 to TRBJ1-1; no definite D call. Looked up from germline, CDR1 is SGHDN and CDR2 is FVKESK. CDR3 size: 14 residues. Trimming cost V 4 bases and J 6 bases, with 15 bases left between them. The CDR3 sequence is CASSRPTDDPEAFF. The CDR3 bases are TGTGCCAGCAGCCGGCCAACAGACGACCCTGAAGCTTTCTTT.

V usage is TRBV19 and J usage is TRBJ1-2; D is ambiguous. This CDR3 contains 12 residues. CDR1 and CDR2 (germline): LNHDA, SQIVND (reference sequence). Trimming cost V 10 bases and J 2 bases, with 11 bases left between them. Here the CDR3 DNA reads TGTGCCACACGGGAGGCAAACTATGGCTACACCTTC. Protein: CATREANYGYTF.

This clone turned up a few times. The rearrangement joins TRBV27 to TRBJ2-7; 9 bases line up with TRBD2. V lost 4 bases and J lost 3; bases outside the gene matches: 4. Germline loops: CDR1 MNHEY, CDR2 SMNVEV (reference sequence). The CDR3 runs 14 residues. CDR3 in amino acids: CASSWAAGGYEQYF. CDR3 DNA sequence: TGTGCCAGCAGTTGGGCAGCGGGAGGCTACGAGCAGTACTTC.

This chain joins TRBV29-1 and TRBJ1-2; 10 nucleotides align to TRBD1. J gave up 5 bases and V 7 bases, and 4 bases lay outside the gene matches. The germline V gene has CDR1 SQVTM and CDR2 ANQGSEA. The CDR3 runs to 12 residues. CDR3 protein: CSGRQGAYGYTF. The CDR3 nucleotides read TGCAGCGGGCGACAGGGGGCTTATGGCTACACCTTC.

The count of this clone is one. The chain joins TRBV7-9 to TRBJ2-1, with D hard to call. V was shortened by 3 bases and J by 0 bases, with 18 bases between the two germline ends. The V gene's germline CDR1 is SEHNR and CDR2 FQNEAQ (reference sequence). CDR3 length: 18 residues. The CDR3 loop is CASSFGYVTASSYNEQFF. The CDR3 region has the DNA TGTGCCAGCAGCTTCGGGTATGTGACTGCGAGCTCCTACAATGAGCAGTTCTTC.

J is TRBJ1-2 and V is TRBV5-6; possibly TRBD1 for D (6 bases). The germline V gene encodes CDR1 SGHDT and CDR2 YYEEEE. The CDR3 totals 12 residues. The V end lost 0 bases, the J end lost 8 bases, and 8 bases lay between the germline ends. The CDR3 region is CASSLDRAGYTF. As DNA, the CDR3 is TGTGCCAGCAGCTTGGACAGGGCGGGCTACACCTTC.

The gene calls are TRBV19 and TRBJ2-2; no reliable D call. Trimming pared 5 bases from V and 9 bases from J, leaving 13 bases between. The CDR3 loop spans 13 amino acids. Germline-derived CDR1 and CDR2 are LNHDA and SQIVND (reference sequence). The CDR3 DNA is TGTGCCAGTAGTCCCTCTGATATGAGGGAGCTGTTTTTT. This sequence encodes CASSPSDMRELFF. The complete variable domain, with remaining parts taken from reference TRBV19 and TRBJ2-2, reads DGGITQSPKYLFRKEGQNVTLSCEQNLNHDAMYWYRQDPGQGLRLIYYSQIVNDFQKGDIAEGYSVSREKKESFPLTVTSAQKNPTAFYLCASSPSDMRELFFGEGSRLTVL.

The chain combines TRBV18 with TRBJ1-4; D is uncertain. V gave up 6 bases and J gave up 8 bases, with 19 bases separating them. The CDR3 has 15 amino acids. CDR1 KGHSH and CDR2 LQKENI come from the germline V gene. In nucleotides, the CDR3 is TGTGCCAGCTCTTTTGAGGCCCAGCTTAACGAAAAACTGTTTTTT. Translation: CASSFEAQLNEKLFF.

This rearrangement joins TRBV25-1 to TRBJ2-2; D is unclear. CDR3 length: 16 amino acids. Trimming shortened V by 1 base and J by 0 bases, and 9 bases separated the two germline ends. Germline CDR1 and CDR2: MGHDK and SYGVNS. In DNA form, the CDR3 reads TGTGCCAGCAGTGAATTTGGGGATTCGAACACCGGGGAGCTGTTTTTT. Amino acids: CASSEFGDSNTGELFF. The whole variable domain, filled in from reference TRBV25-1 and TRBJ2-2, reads EADIYQTPRYLVIGTGKKITLECSQTMGHDKMYWYQQDPGMELHLIHYSYGVNSTEKGDLSSESTVSRIRTEHFPLTLESARPSHTSQYLCASSEFGDSNTGELFFGEGSRLTVL.

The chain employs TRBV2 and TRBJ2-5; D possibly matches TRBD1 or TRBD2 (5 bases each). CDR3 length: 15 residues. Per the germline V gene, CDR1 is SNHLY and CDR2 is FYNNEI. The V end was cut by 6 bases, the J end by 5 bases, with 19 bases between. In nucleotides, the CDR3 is TGTGCCAGCAGCCTCGGGACCAACATATTGGAGACCCAGTACTTC. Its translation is CASSLGTNILETQYF.

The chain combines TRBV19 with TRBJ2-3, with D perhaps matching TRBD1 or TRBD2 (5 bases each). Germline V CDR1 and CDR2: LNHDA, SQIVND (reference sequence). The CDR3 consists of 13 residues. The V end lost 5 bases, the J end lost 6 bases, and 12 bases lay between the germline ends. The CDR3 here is CASSPVEGDTQYF. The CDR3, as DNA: TGTGCCAGTAGTCCCGTCGAGGGGGATACGCAGTATTTT.